This TCR beta chain originates from a study of T cells in Graves' hyperthyroidism and ophthalmopathy. Study-level points and caveats: The authors' 13 V-J model separated ophthalmopathy from stable hyperthyroidism. Ophthalmopathy, which appeared later, was predicted by the model a median about 5.9 months before onset.

V lost 2 bases, J lost 7 bases, and 15 bases lay in between. The CDR3 length is 14 residues. Germline V gene data show CDR1 as SGDLS and CDR2 as YYNGEE. Patients showing uncontrolled infection, other autoimmune disease, pregnancy or lactation were ineligible. This clonotype has just a few counts. Its matching antigen is unknown. RNA transcripts were the template for amplifying TCR beta CDR3 regions. HTBI primers were employed in a first-round RT-PCR of the TCR CDR3. TCRdb called the multiplex PCR reads again in MiXCR, with one record for every CDR3 protein. The sample lists 500,000 to 800,000 distinct CDR3 sequences; around 15% were seen once.

J is TRBJ1-1 and V is TRBV9, with a possible D match to TRBD1 (6 bases). Sequenced sample: blood. The TCR originated in a woman aged 45-59 years with Graves' ophthalmopathy. CDR3 protein: CASSVNRDTDEAFF. CDR3 sequence (DNA): TGTGCCAGCAGCGTTAACCGGGACACCGATGAAGCTTTCTTT.